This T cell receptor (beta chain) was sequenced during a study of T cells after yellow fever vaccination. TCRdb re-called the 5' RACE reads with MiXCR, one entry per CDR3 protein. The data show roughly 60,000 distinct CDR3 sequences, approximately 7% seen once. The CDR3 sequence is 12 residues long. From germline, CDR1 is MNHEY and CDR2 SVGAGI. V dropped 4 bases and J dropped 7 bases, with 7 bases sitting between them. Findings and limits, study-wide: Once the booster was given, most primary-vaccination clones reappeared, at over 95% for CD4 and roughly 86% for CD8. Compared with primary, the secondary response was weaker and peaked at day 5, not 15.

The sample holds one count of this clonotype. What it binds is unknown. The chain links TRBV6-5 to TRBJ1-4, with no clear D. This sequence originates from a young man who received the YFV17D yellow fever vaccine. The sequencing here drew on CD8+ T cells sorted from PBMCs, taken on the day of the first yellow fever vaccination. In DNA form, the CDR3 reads TGTGCCAGCAGTTCCAAGGGTGAAAAACTGTTTTTT. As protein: CASSSKGEKLFF.